These 25 T cell receptor beta chains were sequenced from one sample in a study of immune cell composition in non-small cell lung cancer. TCRdb's copy holds only in-frame clones and misses some; the assay was immunoSEQ multiplex PCR. The data contain 3,200 or so clones, over 60% of them singletons. Normal lung sampling was at least 3 cm from the tumour, as distant as possible. Sequencing was carried out using non-adjacent lung tissue. These receptors all come from a human donor with non-small cell lung cancer. The donor label of this sample is uncertain.

This clone was picked up one time. This chain joins TRBV19 and TRBJ2-3, with 9 bases that match TRBD1. From germline, CDR1 is LNHDA and CDR2 SQIVND (reference sequence). J was trimmed by 0 bases and V by 6 bases; bases with no gene match: 7. The CDR3 has 16 residues. DNA of the CDR3: TGTGCCAGTAGGTTACAGGGGGCTTCAAGCACAGATACGCAGTATTTT. Translating gives CASRLQGASSTDTQYF.

CDR3 sequence (DNA): TGTGCCAGCAGCTATATAGCGGGATCAGAGACCCAGTACTTC. It yields the protein CASSYIAGSETQYF. This sequence joins TRBV7-2 and TRBJ2-5; the match to TRBD2 covers 8 bases. The CDR3 runs 14 residues. Unmatched junction bases numbered 5, after V lost 4 bases and J lost 4 bases. Germline CDR1 and CDR2: SGHTA and FQGNSA.

The chain uses TRBV5-4 and TRBJ2-7; no definite D call. The CDR3 consists of 12 residues. The germline V gene encodes CDR1 SGHNT and CDR2 YYREEE (reference sequence). The V gene lost 2 bases and the J gene lost 6 bases, with 9 bases spanning the gap. The CDR3 loop reads CASSFEAREQYF. As DNA, the CDR3 is TGTGCCAGCAGCTTTGAGGCGCGCGAGCAGTACTTC.

This chain uses TRBV11-2 with TRBJ1-4; D is perhaps TRBD1 (5 bases). This CDR3 has 14 residues. Germline CDR1 and CDR2: SGHAT and FQNNGV. Trimming cost V 0 bases and J 5 bases, with 7 bases left between them. The CDR3: CASSLDRVNEKLFF. In nucleotides, the CDR3 is TGTGCCAGCAGCTTAGACAGGGTCAATGAAAAACTGTTTTTT.

CDR3 residues: CASSLPGGINYGYTF. CDR3 DNA: TGTGCCAGCAGCTTACCGGGCGGGATTAACTATGGCTACACCTTC. The V and J genes are TRBV7-2 and TRBJ1-2; D not certain. The germline gives CDR1 SGHTA, CDR2 FQGNSA. The CDR3 extends over 15 amino acids. Trimming took 2 bases from V and 1 from J, leaving 11 bases between them. Variable domain in full (rest from reference TRBV7-2 and TRBJ1-2): GAGVSQSPSNKVTEKGKDVELRCDPISGHTALYWYRQSLGQGLEFLIYFQGNSAPDKSGLPSDRFSAERTGGSVSTLTIQRTQQEDSAVYLCASSLPGGINYGYTFGSGTRLTVV.

The V and J genes are TRBV27 and TRBJ1-1; 7 bases are shared with TRBD1. Losses at the gene ends were 6 bases for V and 0 bases for J; bases not matched to a gene: 4. CDR1 is MNHEY, CDR2 SMNVEV, per germline (reference sequence). This CDR3 region has 14 residues. The CDR3 DNA reads TGTGCCAGCAGGAACAGGGGAGTGAACACTGAAGCTTTCTTT. Its translation is CASRNRGVNTEAFF.

V gene TRBV18 combines with J gene TRBJ2-2; 11 bases align to TRBD2. The CDR3 is made up of 18 amino acids. Germline CDR1 and CDR2: KGHSH and LQKENI. V shed 3 bases, J shed 3 bases, and the junction held 9 bases outside the gene matches. The CDR3 sequence: CASSPLSGTSGYTGELFF. CDR3 in DNA: TGTGCCAGCTCACCCTTATCCGGGACTAGCGGCTACACCGGGGAGCTGTTTTTT. Full variable domain (remainder filled in from reference TRBV18 and TRBJ2-2): NAGVMQNPRHLVRRRGQEARLRCSPMKGHSHVYWYRQLPEEGLKFMVYLQKENIIDESGMPKERFSAEFPKEGPSILRIQQVVRGDSAAYFCASSPLSGTSGYTGELFFGEGSRLTVL.

The V gene is TRBV4-2, the J gene TRBJ2-3; 14 nucleotides match TRBD2. This CDR3 spans 17 amino acids. Looked up from germline, CDR1 is LGHNA and CDR2 is YNFKEQ. Trimming at V came to 1 base and at J to 2 bases, leaving 2 bases not matched to a gene. CDR3 protein: CASSQGTSGRSTDTQYF. The CDR3 nucleotides read TGTGCCAGCAGCCAAGGGACTAGCGGGAGGTCCACAGATACGCAGTATTTT.

This clone was found a few times. This chain joins TRBV20-1 and TRBJ2-1, with D perhaps matching TRBD2 (5 bases). CDR3 size: 10 residues. Trimming removed 7 bases at V and 8 bases at J, with 9 bases between. CDR1 and CDR2 (germline): DFQATT, SNEGSKA (reference sequence). CDR3 coding DNA: TGCAGTGGCTCGGAGGATGAGCAGTTCTTC. Its protein is CSGSEDEQFF.

The V and J genes are TRBV7-9 and TRBJ1-6; D is possibly TRBD1 (6 bases). V shed 5 bases and J shed 9 bases, with 17 bases lying between them. The CDR3 runs 15 residues. Germline CDR1 is SEHNR and CDR2 is FQNEAQ (reference sequence). The CDR3 bases are TGTGCCAGCAGCCCACAGGGCGTGGGTTCTTCACCCCTCCACTTT. Amino acid sequence: CASSPQGVGSSPLHF.

CDR3: CASSLGWREQETQYF. The CDR3 nucleotides are TGTGCCAGCAGCTTAGGGTGGCGGGAACAAGAGACCCAGTACTTC. The V and J genes are TRBV7-9 and TRBJ2-5; a weak D match, TRBD2 (6 bases). Trimming removed 1 base from V and 2 bases from J, with 11 bases in between. The germline V gene encodes CDR1 SEHNR and CDR2 FQNEAQ (reference sequence). The CDR3 loop spans 15 amino acids.

The J gene is TRBJ1-5, the V gene TRBV7-8, with D maybe TRBD1 (5 bases). This CDR3 comprises 13 residues. Germline CDR1 is SGHVS and CDR2 is FQNEAQ. Trimming removed 2 bases from V and 7 bases from J, with 9 bases in between. Written as DNA, the CDR3 is TGTGCCAGCAGCTTATCCGGGGGGCAGCCCCAGCATTTT. Protein: CASSLSGGQPQHF.

This clone has a single count. The chain carries TRBV7-9 and TRBJ2-2, with 8 bases fitting TRBD1. Trimming removed 2 bases from V and 1 base from J; junction bases left unmatched: 3. The V gene's germline CDR1 is SEHNR and CDR2 FQNEAQ (reference sequence). The CDR3 contains 16 residues. CDR3 DNA sequence: TGTGCCAGCAGCTTACGTGGGACAGGGAACACCGGGGAGCTGTTTTTT. Its protein product is CASSLRGTGNTGELFF.

This sequence joins TRBV19 and TRBJ2-5; TRBD1 aligns across 11 bases. Germline CDR1 is LNHDA and CDR2 is SQIVND (reference sequence). The CDR3 contains 15 residues. J was trimmed by 5 bases and V by 7 bases; bases with no gene match: 9. The CDR3: CASTNARDRGETQYF. For the CDR3, the DNA is TGTGCCAGTACCAACGCCCGGGACAGGGGGGAGACCCAGTACTTC. The entire variable domain, with the rest obtained from reference TRBV19 and TRBJ2-5, is as follows: DGGITQSPKYLFRKEGQNVTLSCEQNLNHDAMYWYRQDPGQGLRLIYYSQIVNDFQKGDIAEGYSVSREKKESFPLTVTSAQKNPTAFYLCASTNARDRGETQYFGPGTRLLVL.

A few counts support this clone. V gene TRBV5-6 combines with J gene TRBJ2-1; 7 bases match TRBD2. With V trimmed by 0 bases and J by 4 bases, 7 bases remained unmatched. Germline V gene data show CDR1 as SGHDT and CDR2 as YYEEEE. The CDR3 is made up of 16 amino acids. This chain's CDR3 is CASSLDAGEVYNEQFF. The DNA of the CDR3 is TGTGCCAGCAGCTTGGATGCGGGAGAAGTATACAATGAGCAGTTCTTC.

The chain carries TRBV5-1 and TRBJ2-1; 8 nucleotides agree with TRBD2. Germline assignment: CDR1 SGHRS and CDR2 YFSETQ. This CDR3 contains 15 residues. Trimming removed 1 base from V and 0 bases from J; junction bases left unmatched: 0. CDR3 in DNA: TGCGCCAGCAGCTTGAGCGGGAGCTCCTACAATGAGCAGTTCTTC. This gives the protein CASSLSGSSYNEQFF.

This clone occurred once. In DNA form, the CDR3 reads TGTGCCAGCAGTGAAGCGCTCGGGGAGCAGTTCTTC. It translates to CASSEALGEQFF. The chain has TRBV2 and TRBJ2-1; D unresolved. V lost 0 bases, J lost 10 bases, and 7 bases lay in between. The CDR3 contains 12 residues. Germline V gene sequence: CDR1 SNHLY, CDR2 FYNNEI.

The V gene is TRBV29-1, the J gene TRBJ2-1; perhaps TRBD2 as D (6 bases). Trimming stripped 3 bases from V and 5 bases from J, with 11 bases between. Germline V gene sequence: CDR1 SQVTM, CDR2 ANQGSEA. CDR3 length: 13 residues. The CDR3 DNA reads as TGCAGCGTTGACACCGGGAGCGACAATGAGCAGTTCTTC. This translates into CSVDTGSDNEQFF.

The rearrangement links TRBV7-2 to TRBJ2-3; TRBD2 aligns across 10 bases. CDR1 and CDR2 from the germline V gene are SGHTA and FQGNSA. This CDR3 has 16 residues. The J segment lost 3 bases and the V segment lost 3 bases, leaving 6 bases of the junction unmatched. The CDR3, as DNA: TGTGCCAGCAGCTTGGCTAGCGGGAGAGGGACAGATACGCAGTATTTT. Its translation: CASSLASGRGTDTQYF.

The chain combines TRBV28 with TRBJ2-4, with a tentative D call TRBD1 (6 bases). The CDR3 consists of 14 residues. V gave up 4 bases and J gave up 6 bases, with 13 bases separating them. Germline lookup yields CDR1 MDHEN and CDR2 SYDVKM. This chain's CDR3 is CASSSHRALNIQYF. The CDR3 DNA is TGTGCCAGCAGTTCTCACAGGGCCCTAAACATTCAGTACTTC.

The chain recombines TRBV5-1 with TRBJ2-5; tentatively, D is TRBD1 (5 bases). Trimming removed 4 bases at V and 5 bases at J, with 18 bases between. The CDR3 has 15 residues. Per the germline V gene, CDR1 is SGHRS and CDR2 is YFSETQ. This chain's CDR3 is CASSENPGLSETQYF. Here the CDR3 DNA reads TGCGCCAGCAGCGAAAACCCAGGGTTATCGGAGACCCAGTACTTC.

The rearrangement links TRBV10-3 to TRBJ1-4; 7 positions match TRBD1. The germline V gene has CDR1 ENHRY and CDR2 SYGVKD. The CDR3 length is 14 residues. V lost 5 bases, J lost 8 bases, and 8 bases stayed unmatched. Here the CDR3 reads CAISYSQGDEKLFF. DNA of the CDR3: TGTGCCATCAGTTATAGTCAGGGGGACGAAAAACTGTTTTTT.

The CDR3 loop reads CASSSDRVEQYF. CDR3 nucleotides: TGTGCCAGCAGCTCCGACAGGGTCGAGCAGTACTTC. The chain is built from TRBV7-2 and TRBJ2-7; TRBD1 matches 7 bases. Germline-derived CDR1 and CDR2 are SGHTA and FQGNSA. The CDR3 contains 12 residues. V lost 4 bases and J lost 6; bases outside the gene matches: 3.

The CDR3 sequence is CASSELPTGYNEQFF. In DNA, the CDR3 is TGTGCCAGCTCAGAACTCCCCACAGGCTACAATGAGCAGTTCTTC. The chain carries TRBV18 and TRBJ2-1, with a tentative D call TRBD1 (5 bases). V shed 5 bases and J shed 3 bases, with 14 bases lying between them. This CDR3 has 15 amino acids. The germline gives CDR1 KGHSH, CDR2 LQKENI.

The chain is built from TRBV6-6 and TRBJ1-2, with a possible D match to TRBD1 (6 bases). The germline V and J ends were trimmed by 6 bases and 7 bases, with 15 bases remaining between them. Per germline, CDR1 MNHNY and CDR2 SVGAGI (reference sequence). This CDR3 spans 13 amino acids. The CDR3: CASRSRQDTGYTF. In DNA, the CDR3 is TGTGCCAGCAGATCCAGACAGGACACTGGCTACACCTTC.